This T cell receptor beta chain was recovered during a study of esophageal squamous cell carcinoma under preoperative chemotherapy. Study at large: TCR repertoires were profiled from both peripheral blood T cells and tumor-infiltrating lymphocytes.

Study-wide findings and caveats: Peripheral T cells showed a significant TCR diversity increase after chemotherapy, unlike tumor-infiltrating lymphocytes. Clonal contraction, more than amplification, hit abundant clones after paclitaxel-nedaplatin.

This CDR3 contains 16 residues. In germline, CDR1 is SGHTA, CDR2 FQGTGA. J gave up 6 bases and V 0 bases, and 7 bases lay outside the gene matches. This clonotype was found a few times. Its antigen is not identified. The time point: after preoperative PTX-NDP chemotherapy. Before surgery, patients were given preoperative paclitaxel-nedaplatin chemotherapy. In TCRdb, the PCR reads were re-called with MiXCR into one record per CDR3 protein. The sample has about 19,000 distinct CDR3 sequences, around 42% seen once. The clonotype originates from a human donor with esophageal squamous cell carcinoma. The donor label of this sample is uncertain. This material was collected from a patient given preoperative chemotherapy. This chain uses TRBV7-3 with TRBJ2-2; TRBD2 matches at 7 bases. The CDR3 reads CASSLTPGGGAGELFF. The CDR3 bases are TGTGCCAGCAGCTTAACCCCGGGGGGAGGGGCCGGGGAGCTGTTTTTT.